This is a list of T cell receptor beta chains from one sample in a study of shared clonotypes between healthy human individuals. Some clones are missing from TCRdb's copy, which holds only in-frame ones; the method was immunoSEQ multiplex PCR. This table holds approximately 640,000 clones, roughly 91% found once. Sequencing was performed on memory CD8+ T cells from PBMCs. These TCRs come from a man aged 18 to 35 in good health. Some clones in this sample may be carry-over from other donors' samples. Each CDR3 is given with its conserved first and last residue. The D gene is left open where the match is weak. Expanded clones get a size class; other rows say once, few or many, or leave the size out.

v_call	clone_size	j_call	d_call	cdr3_nt	cdr3_aa
TRBV13	-	TRBJ2-7	-	TGTGCCAGCAGCTTCGGCAGGGGGGTCTACGAGCAGTACTTC	CASSFGRGVYEQYF
TRBV5-6	-	TRBJ2-2	-	TGTGCCAGCAGTCCAACAGGGAACACCGGGGAGCTGTTTTTT	CASSPTGNTGELFF
TRBV13	-	TRBJ2-7	TRBD2	TGTGCCAGCAGCTTATCGTCTAGCGGCCCCTACGAGCAGTACTTC	CASSLSSSGPYEQYF
TRBV27	-	TRBJ2-2	-	TGTGCCAGCAGTTTAAAGAGGGCCGGGGAGCTGTTTTTT	CASSLKRAGELFF
TRBV19	once	TRBJ1-5	-	TGTGCCAGTAGTATAAAAAGGGTGTCTCAGCCCCAGCATTTT	CASSIKRVSQPQHF
TRBV7-6	-	TRBJ2-7	TRBD2	TGTGCCAGCAGCTTATCCCCCCCAAGACTAGCGGGAGGGAGCTCCTACGAGCAGTACTTC	CASSLSPPRLAGGSSYEQYF
TRBV30	-	TRBJ1-2	TRBD1	TGTGCCTGGAGCATGACAGGGGTAGGCTACACCTTC	CAWSMTGVGYTF
TRBV4-1	many	TRBJ2-1	-	TGCGCCAGCAGCCAAGTGTTGACAGAGTACAATGAGCAGTTCTTC	CASSQVLTEYNEQFF
TRBV29-1	-	TRBJ2-1	-	TGCAGCGTTGACGATCTAGACATCAGCTCCTACAATGAGCAGTTCTTC	CSVDDLDISSYNEQFF
TRBV19	once	TRBJ1-5	-	TGTGCCAGTAGTATGGGGGAAGGCAATCAGCCCCAGCATTTT	CASSMGEGNQPQHF
TRBV6-1	-	TRBJ2-7	-	TGTGCCAGCAGAGCCCGACAGTTTACCTCCTACGAGCAGTACTTC	CASRARQFTSYEQYF
TRBV2	-	TRBJ2-1	-	TGTGCCAGCACTGGGGGTGGGGGCAATGAGCAGTTCTTC	CASTGGGGNEQFF
TRBV28	-	TRBJ2-1	-	TGTGCCAGCAGTTTGAATTTGCGTGAGCAGTTCTTC	CASSLNLREQFF
TRBV6-5	-	TRBJ1-5	TRBD1	TGTGCCAGCAGTCCCGGGACAGGGAACAATCAGCCCCAGCATTTT	CASSPGTGNNQPQHF
TRBV9	-	TRBJ2-5	-	TGTGCCAGCAGCGACCCCGGAGGAACCCAAGAGACCCAGTACTTC	CASSDPGGTQETQYF
TRBV7-9	-	TRBJ1-4	TRBD1	TGTGCCAGCAGCTTGGCCGGGACAGGGTATGAAAAACTGTTTTTT	CASSLAGTGYEKLFF
TRBV9	-	TRBJ2-1	-	TGTGCCAGCAGCGCCGGGGCCCAGAATGAGCAGTTCTTC	CASSAGAQNEQFF
TRBV7-9	-	TRBJ2-2	-	TGTGCCAGCAGCTCCGGCCCAGGGGGGTTGGTTACCGGGGAGCTGTTTTTT	CASSSGPGGLVTGELFF
TRBV28	-	TRBJ2-7	TRBD1	TGTGCCAGCAGACACTCGACAGGGGACCATAGCTCCTACGAGCAGTACTTC	CASRHSTGDHSSYEQYF
TRBV11-2	-	TRBJ1-2	-	TGTGCCAGCAGCTTATCGTCCTGGGACATTGTTAACTATGGCTACACCTTC	CASSLSSWDIVNYGYTF
TRBV19	-	TRBJ2-3	TRBD2	TGTGCCAGTAGTATAGCGGGAGGGCCGTACACAGATACGCAGTATTTT	CASSIAGGPYTDTQYF
TRBV9	-	TRBJ1-4	-	TGTGCCAGCAGCCCCGGGGACACTAATGAAAAACTGTTTTTT	CASSPGDTNEKLFF
TRBV19	-	TRBJ2-1	-	TGTGCCAGTAGTATCCCTAGTTCCCTGGGCTATGAGCAGTTCTTC	CASSIPSSLGYEQFF
TRBV7-9	-	TRBJ2-3	-	TGTGCCAGCAGCTTTCACAGCACAGATACGCAGTATTTT	CASSFHSTDTQYF
TRBV28	-	TRBJ2-2	-	TGTGCCAGCAGTCTCCGAGCAATCGGGGAGCTGTTTTTT	CASSLRAIGELFF
TRBV5-4	-	TRBJ2-1	TRBD2	TGTGCCAGCAGCCCGGGCCCTAGCGGGAATGATGAGCAGTTCTTC	CASSPGPSGNDEQFF
TRBV7-3	few	TRBJ2-5	-	TGTGCCAGCAGCTTAACCGGCGTCGGGGAGACCCAGTACTTC	CASSLTGVGETQYF
TRBV5-4	-	TRBJ2-7	TRBD1	TGTGCCAGCAGCTATAGCCGGGACAGGGGATCCTACGAGCAGTACTTC	CASSYSRDRGSYEQYF
TRBV19	-	TRBJ2-3	-	TGTGCCAGTAGTATGTGGCCGGGGGATACGCAGTATTTT	CASSMWPGDTQYF
TRBV11-1	-	TRBJ2-7	-	TGTGCCAGCAGCTTCCCGGAGGAATTGGAGCAGTACTTC	CASSFPEELEQYF
TRBV7-8	-	TRBJ2-7	TRBD1	TGTGCCAGCAGCCCGGCGCGGACAGGGACCTACGAGCAGTACTTC	CASSPARTGTYEQYF
TRBV6-1	once	TRBJ2-7	-	TGTGCCAGCAGTGGGTCAAACTACGAGCAGTACTTC	CASSGSNYEQYF
TRBV19	-	TRBJ1-5	-	TGTGCCAGTAGTATAGCAATTCCGGGGGGTGCGCAGCCCCAGCATTTT	CASSIAIPGGAQPQHF
TRBV27	-	TRBJ2-1	TRBD2	TGTGCCAGCAGTTCCATAGCGGGAGGGCCCTACAATGAGCAGTTCTTC	CASSSIAGGPYNEQFF
TRBV5-6	-	TRBJ2-3	TRBD1	TGTGCCAGCAGCCAGCGGACAGGGTGGACAGATACGCAGTATTTT	CASSQRTGWTDTQYF
TRBV6-6	-	TRBJ1-5	-	TGTGCCGGGGCGGATGTGGGTGGCAATCAGCCCCAGCATTTT	CAGADVGGNQPQHF
TRBV5-1	-	TRBJ2-7	-	TGCGCCAGCAGCTTGGTGGAGGGCAGATACGAGCAGTACTTC	CASSLVEGRYEQYF
TRBV27	many	TRBJ2-7	-	TGTGCCAGCAGTTCCCGGCGAAGCATTGATATCGGAACGCAGTACTTC	CASSSRRSIDIGTQYF
TRBV9	-	TRBJ1-1	-	TGTGCCAGCAGCGTAGCGGTGAACACTGAAGCTTTCTTT	CASSVAVNTEAFF
TRBV5-5	-	TRBJ1-1	TRBD1	TGTGCCAGCAGCTTGCGCCCTTGGCCAACAGGGGATAACACTGAAGCTTTCTTT	CASSLRPWPTGDNTEAFF
TRBV19	few	TRBJ1-1	-	TGTGCCAGTAACGGGGAGAACACTGAAGCTTTCTTT	CASNGENTEAFF
TRBV29-1	-	TRBJ2-7	-	TGCAGCGTTGAAGACACCGGACGGTCTATCATCGAGCAGTACTTC	CSVEDTGRSIIEQYF
TRBV7-9	-	TRBJ2-1	-	TGTGCCAGCAGCGGCCCCGAGGTCTTC	CASSGPEVF
TRBV28	-	TRBJ1-2	-	TGTGCCAGCAGCGACACCACAGGGAGCTATGGCTACACCTTC	CASSDTTGSYGYTF
TRBV21-1	-	TRBJ1-5	-	TGTGCCAGCAGCAAAGGATCGGGGAGAGGCAATCAGCCCCAGCATTTT	CASSKGSGRGNQPQHF
TRBV19	once	TRBJ2-7	-	TGTGCCAGTAGTATGGTGGCAGGCCCCTACGAGCAGTACTTC	CASSMVAGPYEQYF
TRBV7-9	-	TRBJ2-7	-	TGTGCCAGCAGCCCAAATTGGCCGGGGGGCGCCTACGAGCAGTACTTC	CASSPNWPGGAYEQYF
TRBV2	-	TRBJ2-2	-	TGTGCCAGCAGTGAAGCCGGCGGGGTCTCTGAGGCCGGGGAGCTGTTTTTT	CASSEAGGVSEAGELFF
TRBV6-5	-	TRBJ2-7	TRBD2	TGTGCCAGCAGTTACTCCGGGGAGGGCTTAATCTACGAGCAGTACTTC	CASSYSGEGLIYEQYF
TRBV7-6	-	TRBJ1-1	-	TGTGCCAGCAGCTGGAGGGGGAACACTGAAGCTTTCTTT	CASSWRGNTEAFF
TRBV19	-	TRBJ1-5	-	TGTGCCAGTAACTCAGGTCTCAGTCAGCCCCAGCATTTT	CASNSGLSQPQHF
TRBV29-1	-	TRBJ2-1	-	TGCAGCGTTGAATTTACCTACAATGAGCAGTTCTTC	CSVEFTYNEQFF
TRBV27	-	TRBJ2-7	-	TGTGCCAGCAGACGTTCTAACAGGATCCACGAGCAGTACTTC	CASRRSNRIHEQYF
TRBV28	-	TRBJ2-1	TRBD2	TGTGCCATCACCTCCGGGACTAGCGGGAGGAAGACCTACAATGAGCAGTTCTTC	CAITSGTSGRKTYNEQFF
TRBV7-3	-	TRBJ2-3	TRBD2	TGTGCCAGCAGCTCCCCAGGGCGGGGGGTGCAGTATTTT	CASSSPGRGVQYF
TRBV28	-	TRBJ2-1	-	TGTGCCAGCGTCTTGAGGCAGGACAGCTCCTACAATGAGCAGTTCTTC	CASVLRQDSSYNEQFF
TRBV7-9	few	TRBJ2-4	TRBD2	TGTGCCAGCAGCTCCTTAGCGGGAGAGGCCAAAAACATTCAGTACTTC	CASSSLAGEAKNIQYF
TRBV5-6	once	TRBJ2-3	TRBD2	TGTGCCAGCAGCTTGGCGCCGCATCTAGCGGGGGTCGCAGATACGCAGTATTTT	CASSLAPHLAGVADTQYF
TRBV9	once	TRBJ2-1	-	TGTGCCAGCAGCCCCTCTGAGGGTGAGCAGTTCTTC	CASSPSEGEQFF
TRBV25-1	-	TRBJ1-3	-	TGTGCCAGCTGGGGGGCTGGAAACACCATATATTTT	CASWGAGNTIYF